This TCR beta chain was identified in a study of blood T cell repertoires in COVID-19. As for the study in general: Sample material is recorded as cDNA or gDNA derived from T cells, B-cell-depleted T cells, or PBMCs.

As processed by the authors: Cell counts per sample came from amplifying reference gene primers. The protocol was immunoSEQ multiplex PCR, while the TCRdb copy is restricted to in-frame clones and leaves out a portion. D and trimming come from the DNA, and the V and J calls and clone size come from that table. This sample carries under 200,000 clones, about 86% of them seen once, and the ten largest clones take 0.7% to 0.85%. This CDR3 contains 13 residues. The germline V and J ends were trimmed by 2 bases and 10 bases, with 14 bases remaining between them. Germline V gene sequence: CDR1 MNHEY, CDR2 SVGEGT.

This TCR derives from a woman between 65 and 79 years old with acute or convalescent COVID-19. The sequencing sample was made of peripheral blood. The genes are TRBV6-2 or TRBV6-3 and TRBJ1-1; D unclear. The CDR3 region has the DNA TGTGCCAGCAGTTACATTCACAGCCTTATAGCTTTCTTT. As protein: CASSYIHSLIAFF.